This TCR beta chain derives from a study of shared T cell receptors in the human thymus (dated by TCRdb to the early 2020s). About the investigation overall: The study examined how self-reactive, shared T-cell receptor alpha chains are generated in the human thymus.

The library was generated by the immunoSEQ multiplex PCR assay. TCRdb re-hosts the immuneACCESS table, in-frame sequences only. Its copies lack some clones; in the studies checked, an unresolved V gene accounts for under half of them, and the cause for the rest is not known. Across this sample there are 700,000 to 750,000 clones, with 70% to 90% seen only once. In total, the top ten clones hold around 0.0094% of the sample. The CDR3, from cysteine to phenylalanine, totals 13 residues. The CDR3 DNA has 39 bases and is translated from base 1. According to the germline V gene, CDR1 reads MNHEY and CDR2 reads SVGAGI. Deletion took 0 bases off V and 7 bases off J, with a span of 9 bases between the germline ends. On this clone: The antigen it recognizes is unknown. Qualities for individual bases were not recorded, and no much larger clone is one base off.

This same sample was also taken into another study, of human thymus T cells. The second source states: In Finland, the donors were immunologically healthy infants who were having open corrective cardiac surgery for congenital heart defects. The thymus tissue came from surgical resects taken out during corrective cardiac surgery. V and J gene segment usage appeared biased in both thymic and peripheral blood repertoires. Highly overlapping thymic TCR repertoires among unrelated individuals were reported in the related research. TCR alpha and beta repertoires from roughly eight infant thymus samples and a few related peripheral blood samples were characterized in the study. Donor ages ranging from about 6 to 244 days were recorded, and roughly six male and two female infants were included in the cohort. Thymocytes were freed from the tissue by mechanical means and kept at -70 degrees C as pellets of roughly 9-30 million cells. A QIAsymphony instrument was used to extract genomic DNA from the frozen cell pellets. The immunoSEQ multiplex PCR assay was used to amplify the TCRB and TCRAD loci from a standardized amount of quality-controlled genomic DNA. The amplicons covered the V(D)J region and were long enough to include the CDR3 and to identify the V and J genes. The amplicons were sequenced on an Illumina platform via the commercial immunoSEQ service. Primer bias and sequencing errors were corrected using previously described methods, and TCRAD and TCRB definitions followed the IMGT database. Analysis of the repertoires was done with immunoSEQ Analyzer 3.0 and VDJTools and included basic statistics, V/J segment usage, diversity estimates, rarefaction and pairwise overlap. Diversity was estimated with Chao1, ChaoE, Efron-Thisted, Shannon and inverse Simpson indices, and also on datasets down-sampled to the smallest sample. For repertoire overlap, CDR3 nucleotide sequence, V gene and J gene had to match strictly, and clustering was done by Jaccard-based multidimensional scaling. On average, roughly 800,000 unique TCRB clonotypes were obtained from thymus samples, compared with roughly 84,000 from blood samples.

The sample taken for sequencing was thymocytes. The V and J genes are TRBV6-5 and TRBJ1-2, with the identity of the D gene unclear. The origin of this receptor is a girl under three years old with a congenital heart defect. Donor details come from another sample of the same person, matched by shared clones. For the CDR3, the sequence is CASSYSSLRGYTF. The DNA sequence is given as TGTGCCAGCAGTTACTCTAGCCTCCGTGGCTACACCTTC.